This T cell receptor beta chain originates from a study of CD8+ T cells in alopecia areata (dated by TCRdb to between 2017 and 2018). For the wider study: The treated patients, all with moderate-to-severe alopecia areata, were enrolled in an open-label pilot trial of oral tofacitinib given at 5 to 10 mg twice daily. Tofacitinib was given for 6 to 18 months, followed by 6 months of follow-up off drug to assess delayed response and recurrence. Disease severity in treated patients was measured with the SALT score, which quantifies the percentage of affected scalp surface area. Amplification of TCRbeta CDR3 regions was done by immunoSEQ multiplex PCR using 35 Vbeta forward primers and 13 Jbeta reverse primers. In humans, TCRbeta sequencing was performed on scalp tissue and on sorted CD4+ and CD8+ peripheral blood T cells from healthy controls and from patients with patchy or totalis/universalis alopecia areata. RNA was obtained with the PAXgene miRNA kit for fixed scalp, the miRNeasy kit for PBMCs, and the RNeasy kit for mouse skin. Scalp clonality was compared among normal scalp (n=4), patchy alopecia areata scalp (n=8), and alopecia totalis/universalis scalp (n=8). To study T cell clonal expansion in alopecia areata, the researchers applied high-throughput TCRbeta sequencing to both the C3H/HeJ mouse model and human patients. Biopsies were taken from tofacitinib-treated patients at baseline and at 4 and 24 weeks of treatment, and a later scalp biopsy was taken in several of the tofacitinib-treated patients. Overall study results and their limits: Tofacitinib significantly lowered scalp clonality and the number of expanded CD8+ clones among the top 100 scalp clones. Lesional scalp, especially in alopecia totalis/universalis, showed higher clonality and more expanded CD8+ clones than normal scalp, suggesting antigenic drive. Scalp TCR repertoire analysis is complicated because resident alphabeta T cells in normal human skin are also sequenced, whereas mouse skin is dominated by gammadelta T cells. Compared with mice, TCR sequences shared between patients were less clear, possibly partly because of HLA diversity across the patient population. The treated cohort was small, with a single nonresponder, so links between baseline CD8+ expansion and response need larger studies. During tofacitinib treatment, many expanded lesional clones remained in scalp and blood, and this persistence may partly explain relapse after treatment is stopped.

Library method: the immunoSEQ multiplex PCR assay. RNA was extracted from all samples and reverse transcribed into cDNA, which served as template for TCR sequencing. First-strand cDNA was synthesized using SuperScript III with a 2:1 mix of oligo-dT and random hexamers. A synthetic immune receptor repertoire was used to measure amplification bias, and any remaining bias was corrected computationally. The paper's processing steps were these. Raw reads were preprocessed for error removal, and CDR3 was defined according to IMGT conventions as running from the conserved cysteine to phenylalanine. Clonality was calculated as 1 minus Shannon entropy normalized by log2 of the number of productive unique TCRs. Whether each scalp clone was CD4 or CD8 was inferred by checking scalp TCRbeta sequences against the CD4 and CD8 repertoires from sorted blood. Not all clones reach the TCRdb copy of this immuneACCESS table, which keeps in-frame sequences only. Checked studies attribute under half of the gap to unresolved V genes and leave the rest unexplained. V and J calls and clone size are those listed in that table; D and trimming were worked out from the DNA. Across this sample there are over 85,000 clones, with 60% to 65% seen only once. In total, the top ten clones hold roughly a sixth of the sample.

A word on this clone: It lacks a known antigen. Base qualities are not provided; no much larger clone lies one nucleotide away.

Taken with the paper, the label for time point translates to: less than five weeks on oral tofacitinib. The sample's treatment or condition label, decoded: oral pan-JAK inhibitor, 5-10 mg twice daily. Lesional scalp punch biopsies and peripheral blood were collected from alopecia areata patients. PBMCs were isolated by density centrifugation and stained for CD3, CD4 and CD8, after which CD4+ and CD8+ T cells were sorted on a FACSAria. The origin of this receptor is a human donor with alopecia areata. Sequences were derived from CD8+ T cells sorted from blood, sampled at week 4, from a patient treated with tofacitinib.

The CDR3 protein sequence reads: CASSPGPGLNTEAFF. The sequenced DNA: TGTGCCAGCAGCCCCGGGCCGGGGCTGAACACTGAAGCTTTCTTT. The chain is made from TRBV7-8 and TRBJ1-1; perhaps TRBD1 is the D gene, with 5 bases matching. The CDR1 and CDR2 encoded by the germline V gene are SGHVS and FQNEAQ. Counted from cysteine to phenylalanine, this CDR3 has 15 amino acids. Only the CDR3 portion is preserved as DNA: 45 bases, with reading frame beginning at the first base. Trimming at the junction amounts to 5 bases on V and 0 bases on J, and the germline ends lie 13 bases apart.